One sample yielded the 13 T cell receptor beta chains listed below, sequenced in a study of blood T cell repertoires in COVID-19 (dated by TCRdb to about 2020). Libraries came from the immunoSEQ multiplex PCR assay. TCRdb holds this immuneACCESS table with in-frame rearrangements only. Some clones are missing; in checked studies, unresolved V genes explain under half, and the rest has no known cause. The sample has 310,000 or so clones on record, just over 85% of them singletons. The ten largest account for around 9.3% of the sample. The source material was PBMCs or T cells enriched from blood (not recorded which). These receptors all stem from a woman younger than 30 who had recovered from COVID-19.

The chain is built from TRBV11-2 and TRBJ1-3; tentatively, D is TRBD1 (6 bases). Trimming took 1 base from V and 0 from J, leaving 10 bases between them. There are 16 residues in the CDR3. Germline V lookup: CDR1 SGHAT, CDR2 FQNNGV. CDR3 DNA sequence: TGTGCCAGCAGCTTAGCTTTGGACAGCTCTGGAAACACCATATATTTT. Translating gives CASSLALDSSGNTIYF.

CDR3 DNA: TGTGCCAGCAGTGGACAGGGCGATTCACCCCTCCACTTT. Translating it yields CASSGQGDSPLHF. The chain recombines TRBV2 with TRBJ1-6; 7 nucleotides match TRBD1. The J segment lost 8 bases and the V segment lost 4 bases, leaving 2 bases of the junction unmatched. CDR3 length: 13 residues. CDR1 SNHLY and CDR2 FYNNEI come from the germline V gene.

The chain combines TRBV30 with TRBJ1-5; 7 nucleotides match TRBD1. Losses at the gene ends were 0 bases for V and 4 bases for J; bases not matched to a gene: 6. This CDR3 spans 15 amino acids. Germline lookup yields CDR1 GTSNPN and CDR2 SVGIG (reference sequence). In DNA, the CDR3 is TGTGCCTGGAGTGTAGTCGGGACAGATAATCAGCCCCAGCATTTT. It encodes CAWSVVGTDNQPQHF.

The chain carries TRBV20-1 and TRBJ2-1; a weak D match, TRBD2 (5 bases). The V end lost 5 bases, the J end lost 14 bases, and 13 bases lay between the germline ends. The CDR3 loop spans 10 amino acids. Germline CDR1 is DFQATT and CDR2 is SNEGSKA (reference sequence). CDR3 bases: TGCAGTGCTCTAAGCGGTGGGGAGTTCTTC. Translated, it gives CSALSGGEFF.

The chain combines TRBV27 with TRBJ2-3; 8 nucleotides agree with TRBD1. Trimming cost V 5 bases and J 0 bases; bases outside gene matches: 4. CDR1 and CDR2 from the germline V gene are MNHEY and SMNVEV (reference sequence). The CDR3 length is 15 residues. CDR3 nucleotide sequence: TGTGCCAGCAGTCTCAGGACAGGGAGCACAGATACGCAGTATTTT. This codes for CASSLRTGSTDTQYF.

The chain combines TRBV9 with TRBJ2-3; TRBD2 matches 13 bases. V dropped 0 bases and J dropped 4; count of bases not matched to a gene: 5. This CDR3 region has 17 residues. Germline V lookup: CDR1 SGDLS, CDR2 YYNGEE. The CDR3 reads CASSVEKGLAGSDTQYF. The CDR3 coding sequence is TGTGCCAGCAGCGTAGAGAAGGGACTAGCGGGGTCAGATACGCAGTATTTT.

The rearrangement uses TRBV11-2 and TRBJ2-7; 7 bases are shared with TRBD1. The V and J ends lost 4 bases and 2 bases, in that order; junction bases with no gene match: 8. The CDR3 spans 15 residues. CDR1 SGHAT and CDR2 FQNNGV come from the germline V gene. The CDR3 spells CASSSPTGIPYEQYF. CDR3 in DNA: TGTGCCAGCAGCTCGCCGACAGGGATCCCCTACGAGCAGTACTTC. Together with reference TRBV11-2 and TRBJ2-7, the CDR3 gives the full variable domain: EAGVAQSPRYKIIEKRQSVAFWCNPISGHATLYWYQQILGQGPKLLIQFQNNGVVDDSQLPKDRFSAERLKGVDSTLKIQPAKLEDSAVYLCASSSPTGIPYEQYFGPGTRLTVT.

The chain combines TRBV29-1 with TRBJ2-1, with D perhaps TRBD1 (6 bases). This CDR3 has 15 residues. From germline, CDR1 is SQVTM and CDR2 ANQGSEA. V lost 4 bases and J 0 bases, leaving 13 bases between the germline ends. This CDR3 is CSVAEDSSSYNEQFF. DNA for the CDR3: TGCAGCGTTGCCGAGGACAGCAGCTCCTACAATGAGCAGTTCTTC.

This chain uses TRBV13 with TRBJ1-2; D is possibly TRBD1 (5 bases). The length of the CDR3 is 11 residues. Germline V CDR1 and CDR2: PRHDT, FYEKMQ (reference sequence). The V end lost 7 bases, the J end lost 4 bases, and 7 bases lay between the germline ends. The CDR3 here is CASTGGYGYTF. In DNA form, the CDR3 reads TGTGCCAGCACGGGGGGCTATGGCTACACCTTC.

This clone appeared once. The chain joins TRBV5-1 to TRBJ1-6, with TRBD1 matching 9 bases. The germline V gene has CDR1 SGHRS and CDR2 YFSETQ. The CDR3 totals 15 residues. The V gene end was trimmed by 4 bases and the J gene end by 7 bases; junction bases not matched to a gene: 6. The CDR3 loop reads CASSIQGAGNSPLHF. For the CDR3, the DNA is TGCGCCAGCAGCATACAGGGGGCAGGGAATTCACCCCTCCACTTT.

J is TRBJ1-5 and V is TRBV7-9; the match to TRBD1 covers 10 bases. CDR1 and CDR2 (germline): SEHNR, FQNEAQ (reference sequence). The CDR3 loop spans 15 amino acids. J was trimmed by 5 bases and V by 4 bases; bases with no gene match: 5. CDR3 nucleotides: TGTGCCAGCAGCTACCCCGGGACAGGGGATCAGCCCCAGCATTTT. It codes for CASSYPGTGDQPQHF.

CDR3 residues: CASSYSTRGTEGYTF. The CDR3 DNA sequence: TGTGCCAGCAGTTACTCAACCCGGGGAACGGAGGGCTACACCTTC. V usage is TRBV6-5 and J usage is TRBJ1-2; D is uncertain. V was trimmed by 0 bases and J by 8 bases, leaving 16 bases between them. CDR1 and CDR2 (germline): MNHEY, SVGAGI. The CDR3 consists of 15 residues.

The CDR3 spells CASTSQGATEAFF. The CDR3 nucleotides are TGTGCCAGCACGAGTCAGGGGGCAACTGAAGCTTTCTTT. This chain joins TRBV21-1 and TRBJ1-1; whether TRBD1, the table's D call, matches the DNA was not checked. TRBV21-1 is a documented pseudogene. The CDR3 runs 13 residues.